These T cell receptor beta chains were read from a single sample in a study of T cells in tumors after PD-1 blockade. The data were produced by immunoSEQ multiplex PCR, yet TCRdb's version contains in-frame clones alone and is incomplete. The table shows about 33,000 clones, with approximately 78% occurring only once. The source material was PBMCs, sampled before anti-PD-1 treatment. The receptors shown here come from a human donor with basal cell carcinoma. Each CDR3 is given without its conserved first and last residue. Each record gives: CDR3 protein, V gene.

ASSRDTLTKLF | TRBV28
ATSVGGEAF | TRBV24-1
ASSSPIAGGDTDTQY | TRBV4-2
ASSLRNTEAF | TRBV28
ASSPGGRVEKLF | TRBV28
AIGGGLGRETQY | TRBV10-3
ASSRTGLNTEAF | TRBV19
ASSLGGTQETQY | TRBV5-6
ATSGAYEQY | TRBV7-9
ASSLPGPNTEAF | TRBV28
ASSPGLSYEQY | TRBV18
ASSLGGGQDTQY | TRBV11-3
SVDRPEGYGYT | TRBV29-1
ASSPGTAYTGELF | TRBV11-3
ATSDGDRGRGYT | TRBV24-1
ASSASRGDTEAF | TRBV19
ASSVPGTVNTGELF | TRBV9
ASSPGTIETQY | TRBV4-3
ASSVGTEDQPQH | TRBV9
ASSKGVQQANTGELF | TRBV21-1
ASSPQGKVSYEQY | TRBV28
ASKRENNSPLH | TRBV27
ASSPRVSGYT | TRBV5-6
ASSARGNYNEQF | TRBV11-1
ASRPQGAGSNGYT | TRBV6-5